Sequencing of this T cell receptor (beta chain) was carried out in a study of CD8+CD57+ T cells in acquired aplastic anemia. All sequencing subjects had displayed CD8+CD57+ cell expansion on flow cytometry. This CDR3 comprises 14 residues. The germline V gene encodes CDR1 SGDLS and CDR2 YYNGEE. Trimming pared 0 bases from V and 6 bases from J, leaving 11 bases between. The template for TCR beta VDJ and CDR3 sequence profiling was genomic DNA. From the reads, TCRdb called clonotypes with MiXCR, one entry per CDR3 protein. Altogether roughly 250,000 distinct CDR3 sequences are present, around 82% being singletons, with the ten largest covering roughly 42%.

This receptor was obtained from a human donor with aplastic anemia. The sequencing sample was made of sorted CD4+, CD8+, or CD8+CD57+ T cells (not recorded which) from PBMCs. This chain joins TRBV9 and TRBJ2-3; no definite D call. The CDR3 here is CASSVEPMLDTQYF. The CDR3, as DNA: TGTGCCAGCAGCGTAGAACCGATGCTCGATACGCAGTATTTT.